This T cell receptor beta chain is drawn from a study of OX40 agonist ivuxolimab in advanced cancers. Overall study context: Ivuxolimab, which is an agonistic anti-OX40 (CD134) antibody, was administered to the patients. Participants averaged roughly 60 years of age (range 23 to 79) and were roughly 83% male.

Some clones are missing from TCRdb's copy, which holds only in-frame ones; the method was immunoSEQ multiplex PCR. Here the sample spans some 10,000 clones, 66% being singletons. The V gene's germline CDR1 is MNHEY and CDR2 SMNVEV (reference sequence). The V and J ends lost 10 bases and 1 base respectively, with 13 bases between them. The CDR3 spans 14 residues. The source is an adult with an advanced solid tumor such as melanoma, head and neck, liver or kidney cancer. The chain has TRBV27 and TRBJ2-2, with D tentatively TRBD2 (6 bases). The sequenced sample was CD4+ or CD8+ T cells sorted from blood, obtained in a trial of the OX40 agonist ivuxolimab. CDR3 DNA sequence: TGTGCCACCGCAGCGGGTGTGAACACCGGGGAGCTGTTTTTT. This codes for CATAAGVNTGELFF.